Below are 22 T cell receptor beta chains sequenced from a single sample in a study of T cells in localized non-small cell lung cancer. Clones were read by immunoSEQ multiplex PCR, and TCRdb kept only the in-frame ones, dropping some. Counted here are approximately 83,000 clones, approximately 91% occurring once; the ten biggest clones make up 4.1%. Source: PBMCs, taken before any cancer treatment. The receptors were gathered from a woman between 35 and 75 years old with stage II squamous cell lung carcinoma.

The rearrangement links TRBV23-1 to TRBJ2-2; TRBD2 matches at 8 bases. TRBV23-1 is labeled an ORF, and its function is uncertain. V dropped 2 bases and J dropped 2; count of bases not matched to a gene: 7. This CDR3 is built from 17 residues. The CDR3 sequence: CASSQPGAGGNTGELFF. CDR3 in DNA: TGCGCCAGCAGTCAACCGGGGGCGGGAGGAAACACCGGGGAGCTGTTTTTT.

The rearrangement links TRBV28 to TRBJ1-2; 8 bases fit TRBD1. The V gene end was trimmed by 8 bases and the J gene end by 8 bases; junction bases not matched to a gene: 10. Germline loops: CDR1 MDHEN, CDR2 SYDVKM. The CDR3 sequence is 13 residues long. CDR3 in amino acids: CASASGQGRGYTF. The CDR3 bases are TGTGCCAGCGCCTCCGGACAGGGCAGGGGCTACACCTTC.

V and J are TRBV5-1 and TRBJ2-5; 13 bases match TRBD2. The V segment lost 0 bases and the J segment 2 bases; nucleotides outside the gene matches: 7. The CDR3 runs to 18 residues. The germline CDR1 and CDR2 sequences are SGHRS and YFSETQ. The CDR3 is CASSLGQGLAGLQETQYF. CDR3 DNA: TGCGCCAGCAGCTTGGGTCAGGGACTAGCGGGGCTTCAAGAGACCCAGTACTTC.

J is TRBJ2-7 and V is TRBV30, with 9 bases identical to TRBD1. The CDR3 extends over 14 amino acids. From germline, CDR1 is GTSNPN and CDR2 SVGIG (reference sequence). The J segment lost 4 bases and the V segment lost 2 bases, leaving 6 bases of the junction unmatched. CDR3 DNA sequence: TGTGCCTGGAGTCCCGGGACAGGGAGGTACGAGCAGTACTTC. Protein sequence: CAWSPGTGRYEQYF.

V usage is TRBV7-8 and J usage is TRBJ2-1; 12 bases fit TRBD2. CDR1 is SGHVS and CDR2 is FQNEAQ in the germline V gene. The CDR3 consists of 15 residues. Losses at the gene ends were 1 base for V and 8 bases for J; bases not matched to a gene: 3. The CDR3 is CASSLGLAGGYEQFF. Written as DNA, the CDR3 is TGTGCCAGCAGCTTAGGTCTAGCGGGAGGGTATGAGCAGTTCTTC.

This clone was observed a single time. J is TRBJ2-3 and V is TRBV28, with 8 nucleotides matching TRBD1. Unmatched junction bases numbered 5, after V lost 3 bases and J lost 3 bases. Germline CDR1 MDHEN, CDR2 SYDVKM. This CDR3 has 15 residues. The CDR3 region has the DNA TGTGCCAGCAGTTTCTCCGGGACAGGAACAGATACGCAGTATTTT. It codes for CASSFSGTGTDTQYF. Drawing the rest from reference TRBV28 and TRBJ2-3, the complete variable domain is DVKVTQSSRYLVKRTGEKVFLECVQDMDHENMFWYRQDPGLGLRLIYFSYDVKMKEKGDIPEGYSVSREKKERFSLILESASTNQTSMYLCASSFSGTGTDTQYFGPGTRLTVL.

The rearrangement links TRBV19 to TRBJ2-2, with D tentatively TRBD1 (5 bases). V gave up 0 bases and J gave up 6 bases, with 14 bases separating them. Germline lookup yields CDR1 LNHDA and CDR2 SQIVND (reference sequence). The CDR3 is 16 amino acids. The CDR3 bases are TGTGCCAGTAGTATAGACCAACAGGTCCTCGCCGGGGAGCTGTTTTTT. It codes for CASSIDQQVLAGELFF.

The genes are TRBV5-4 and TRBJ1-1; a weak D match, TRBD1 (6 bases). Germline V gives CDR1 SGHNT, CDR2 YYREEE (reference sequence). This CDR3 has 14 amino acids. V was trimmed by 6 bases and J by 0 bases, leaving 12 bases between them. The CDR3 nucleotides read TGTGCCAGCAATCCGGGACAAATGAACACTGAAGCTTTCTTT. It translates to CASNPGQMNTEAFF.

The chain recombines TRBV2 with TRBJ1-2, with 7 bases fitting TRBD1. The CDR3 extends over 14 amino acids. From germline, CDR1 is SNHLY and CDR2 FYNNEI. V gave up 3 bases and J gave up 7 bases; unmatched junction bases: 8. Here the CDR3 reads CASSETRGSGGYTF. The CDR3 nucleotides are TGTGCCAGCAGTGAGACCAGGGGGAGCGGTGGCTACACCTTC.

This chain joins TRBV5-1 and TRBJ1-2; D is possibly TRBD1 (6 bases). V was pared by 4 bases and J by 2 bases, with 18 bases between. The CDR3 runs 16 residues. Germline V lookup: CDR1 SGHRS, CDR2 YFSETQ. The CDR3 region has the DNA TGCGCCAGCAGCCCCATATACCGGGACACGAACTATGGCTACACCTTC. Protein product: CASSPIYRDTNYGYTF.

The chain combines TRBV25-1 with TRBJ1-2, with 10 bases identical to TRBD1. Germline CDR1 MGHDK, CDR2 SYGVNS. V lost 1 base and J lost 6; bases outside the gene matches: 11. This CDR3 is 17 amino acids long. The CDR3 loop reads CASSEWKTGGHVDGYTF. The CDR3 nucleotides are TGTGCCAGCAGTGAATGGAAGACAGGGGGCCACGTCGATGGCTACACCTTC.

The chain links TRBV7-9 to TRBJ2-1; 9 positions agree with TRBD2. Germline loops: CDR1 SEHNR, CDR2 FQNEAQ (reference sequence). CDR3 length: 17 residues. The ends lost 5 bases at V and 2 bases at J; junction bases unmatched: 10. The CDR3 coding sequence is TGTGCCAGCAGCCCCCGGCGGGGGGGGGTAGCCTACAATGAGCAGTTCTTC. Residues: CASSPRRGGVAYNEQFF. Supplemented by reference TRBV7-9 and TRBJ2-1, the full variable domain reads DTGVSQNPRHKITKRGQNVTFRCDPISEHNRLYWYRQTLGQGPEFLTYFQNEAQLEKSRLLSDRFSAERPKGSFSTLEIQRTEQGDSAMYLCASSPRRGGVAYNEQFFGPGTRLTVL.

Comment on this clone: Other DNA sequences in the same sample also yield this CDR3. The V call is TRBV30, the J call TRBJ2-2; D is ambiguous. V was shortened by 1 base and J by 0 bases, with 3 bases between the two germline ends. Per the germline V gene, CDR1 is GTSNPN and CDR2 is SVGIG (reference sequence). The CDR3 contains 13 residues. The CDR3 region is CAWSGSNTGELFF. In DNA, the CDR3 is TGTGCCTGGAGTGGATCGAACACCGGGGAGCTGTTTTTT.

The chain carries TRBV6-5 and TRBJ1-1; D may be TRBD1 (6 bases). Trimming stripped 6 bases from V and 0 bases from J, with 11 bases between. Germline V gene sequence: CDR1 MNHEY, CDR2 SVGAGI. This CDR3 comprises 14 residues. The CDR3 DNA reads TGTGCCAGCAGCCCGGCAGGGGTGAACACTGAAGCTTTCTTT. This translates into CASSPAGVNTEAFF.

The count of this clone is one. V usage is TRBV5-1 and J usage is TRBJ2-7; a possible D gene is TRBD1 (6 bases). V lost 2 bases and J 3 bases, leaving 15 bases between the germline ends. Germline lookup yields CDR1 SGHRS and CDR2 YFSETQ. The CDR3 is made up of 15 amino acids. CDR3 loop: CASSFAPGQDYEQYF. In DNA form, the CDR3 reads TGCGCCAGCAGCTTTGCTCCGGGACAAGACTACGAGCAGTACTTC. Combining the CDR3 with reference TRBV5-1 and TRBJ2-7 gives the whole variable domain KAGVTQTPRYLIKTRGQQVTLSCSPISGHRSVSWYQQTPGQGLQFLFEYFSETQRNKGNFPGRFSGRQFSNSRSEMNVSTLELGDSALYLCASSFAPGQDYEQYFGPGTRLTVT.

The chain carries TRBV2 and TRBJ1-1; no definite D call. V lost 8 bases and J lost 5, with 18 bases in between. The CDR3 extends over 14 amino acids. CDR1 is SNHLY and CDR2 is FYNNEI in the germline V gene. This CDR3 is CASPWKVGGTEAFF. DNA for the CDR3: TGTGCCAGCCCCTGGAAAGTAGGAGGGACTGAAGCTTTCTTT.

The V gene is TRBV28, the J gene TRBJ1-3; D ambiguous. Germline assignment: CDR1 MDHEN and CDR2 SYDVKM. The V end lost 3 bases, the J end lost 8 bases, and 17 bases lay between the germline ends. The CDR3 is 15 amino acids. CDR3 protein: CASSFFGVGRDTIYF. DNA for the CDR3: TGTGCCAGCAGTTTCTTCGGTGTAGGGAGGGACACCATATATTTT.

The chain has TRBV29-1 and TRBJ1-2; D not resolved. The length of the CDR3 is 12 residues. V shed 6 bases and J shed 2 bases, with 10 bases lying between them. In germline, CDR1 is SQVTM, CDR2 ANQGSEA. The CDR3 loop reads CSVRGENYGYTF. The DNA for the CDR3 is TGCAGCGTCCGCGGGGAGAACTATGGCTACACCTTC.

The chain combines TRBV25-1 with TRBJ1-2; D remains ambiguous. Trimming cost V 5 bases and J 4 bases, with 11 bases left between them. Per the germline V gene, CDR1 is MGHDK and CDR2 is SYGVNS. This CDR3 is 13 amino acids long. In DNA, the CDR3 is TGTGCCAGCAGTCGGGGAACAAGCTATGGCTACACCTTC. Amino acid sequence: CASSRGTSYGYTF.

This rearrangement joins TRBV30 to TRBJ2-2; no clear D gene. The CDR3 spans 13 residues. CDR1 is GTSNPN and CDR2 is SVGIG in the germline V gene (reference sequence). V was trimmed by 0 bases and J by 8 bases, leaving 10 bases between them. The CDR3 DNA is TGTGCCTGGAGTGTATTGGTTAGGGGGGAGCTGTTTTTT. It specifies CAWSVLVRGELFF.

The chain combines TRBV5-1 with TRBJ2-6; no clear D. The CDR3 totals 15 residues. CDR1 is SGHRS, CDR2 YFSETQ, per germline. V lost 0 bases to trimming and J lost 3 bases, with 7 bases between them. The CDR3: CASSLEAGGANVLTF. The CDR3 DNA sequence: TGCGCCAGCAGCTTGGAGGCAGGTGGGGCCAACGTCCTGACTTTC.

This CDR3 reads CASSPPPRTGSTEAFF. The CDR3 DNA reads TGTGCCAGCTCACCACCGCCCCGGACAGGGTCCACTGAAGCTTTCTTT. This sequence joins TRBV18 and TRBJ1-1; 8 positions agree with TRBD1. Germline CDR1 reads KGHSH; CDR2 reads LQKENI. J gave up 4 bases and V 0 bases, and 7 bases lay outside the gene matches. The CDR3 contains 16 residues.